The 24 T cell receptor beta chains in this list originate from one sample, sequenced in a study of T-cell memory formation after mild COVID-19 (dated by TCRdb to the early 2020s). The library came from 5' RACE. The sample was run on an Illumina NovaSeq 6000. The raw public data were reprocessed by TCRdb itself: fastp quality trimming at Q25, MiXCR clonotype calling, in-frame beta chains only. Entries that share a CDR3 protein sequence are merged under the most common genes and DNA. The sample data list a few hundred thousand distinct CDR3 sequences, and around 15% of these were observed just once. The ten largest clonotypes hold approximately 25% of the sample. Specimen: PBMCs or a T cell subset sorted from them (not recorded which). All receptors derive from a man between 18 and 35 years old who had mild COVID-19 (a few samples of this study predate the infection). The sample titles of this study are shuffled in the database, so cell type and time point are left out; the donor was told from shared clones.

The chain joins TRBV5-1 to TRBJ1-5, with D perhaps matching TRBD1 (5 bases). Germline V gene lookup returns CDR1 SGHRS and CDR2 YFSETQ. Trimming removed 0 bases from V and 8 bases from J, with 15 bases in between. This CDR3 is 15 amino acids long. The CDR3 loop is CASSLEGQGGEPQHF. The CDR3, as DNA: TGCGCCAGCAGCTTGGAAGGCCAGGGCGGGGAGCCCCAGCATTTT.

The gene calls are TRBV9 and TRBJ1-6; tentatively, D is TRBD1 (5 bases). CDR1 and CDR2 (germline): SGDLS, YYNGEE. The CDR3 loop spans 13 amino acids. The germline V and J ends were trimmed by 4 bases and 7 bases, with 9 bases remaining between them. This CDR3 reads CASSHEGNSPLHF. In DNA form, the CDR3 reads TGTGCCAGCAGCCACGAGGGGAATTCACCCCTCCACTTT.

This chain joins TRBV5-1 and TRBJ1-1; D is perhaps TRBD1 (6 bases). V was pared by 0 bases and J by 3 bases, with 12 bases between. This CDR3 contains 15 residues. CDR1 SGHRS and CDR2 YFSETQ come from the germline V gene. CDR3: CASSLVGGRDTEAFF. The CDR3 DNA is TGCGCCAGCAGCTTGGTCGGGGGGCGAGACACTGAAGCTTTCTTT.

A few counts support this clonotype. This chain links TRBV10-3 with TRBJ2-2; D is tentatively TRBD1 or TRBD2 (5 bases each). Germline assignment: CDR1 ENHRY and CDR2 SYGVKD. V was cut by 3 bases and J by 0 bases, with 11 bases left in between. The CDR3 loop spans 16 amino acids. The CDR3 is CAISDRDVTNTGELFF. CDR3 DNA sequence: TGTGCCATCAGTGACCGGGACGTAACGAACACCGGGGAGCTGTTTTTT.

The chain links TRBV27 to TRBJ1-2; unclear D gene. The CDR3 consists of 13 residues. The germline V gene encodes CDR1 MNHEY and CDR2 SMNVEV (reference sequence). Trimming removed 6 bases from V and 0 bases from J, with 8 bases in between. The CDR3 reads CASRTLANYGYTF. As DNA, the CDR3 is TGTGCCAGCAGGACTCTAGCTAACTATGGCTACACCTTC.

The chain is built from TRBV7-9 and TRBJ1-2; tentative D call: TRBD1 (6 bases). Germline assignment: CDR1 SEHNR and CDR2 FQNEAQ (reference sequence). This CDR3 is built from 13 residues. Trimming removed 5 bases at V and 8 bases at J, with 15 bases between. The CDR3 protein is CASSLPGARGYTF. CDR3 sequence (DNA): TGTGCCAGCAGCCTCCCGGGGGCGAGAGGCTACACCTTC.

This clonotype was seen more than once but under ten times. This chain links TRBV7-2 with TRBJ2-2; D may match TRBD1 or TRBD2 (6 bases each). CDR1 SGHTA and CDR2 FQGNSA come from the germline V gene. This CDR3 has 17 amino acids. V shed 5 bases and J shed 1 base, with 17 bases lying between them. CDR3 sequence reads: CASSGMGRTENTGELFF. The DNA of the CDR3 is TGTGCCAGCAGCGGCATGGGGAGGACAGAGAACACCGGGGAGCTGTTTTTT.

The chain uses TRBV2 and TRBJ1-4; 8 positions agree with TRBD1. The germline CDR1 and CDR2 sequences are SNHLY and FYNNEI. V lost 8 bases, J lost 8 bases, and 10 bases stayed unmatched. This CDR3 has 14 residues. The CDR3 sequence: CASGAGGGDEKLFF. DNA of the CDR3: TGTGCCAGCGGCGCAGGGGGCGGAGACGAAAAACTGTTTTTT.

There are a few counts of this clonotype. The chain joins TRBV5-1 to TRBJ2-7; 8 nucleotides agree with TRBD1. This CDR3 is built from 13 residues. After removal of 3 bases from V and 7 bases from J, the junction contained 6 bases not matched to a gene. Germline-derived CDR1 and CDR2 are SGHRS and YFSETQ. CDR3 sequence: CASSWGTGGEQYF. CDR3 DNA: TGCGCCAGCAGCTGGGGGACAGGTGGAGAGCAGTACTTC.

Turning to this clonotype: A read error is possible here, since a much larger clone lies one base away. The CDR3 reads CASSFPDTGELFF. CDR3 in DNA: TGTGCCAGCAGTTTCCCGGACACCGGGGAGCTGTTTTTT. V and J are TRBV28 and TRBJ2-2; D ambiguous. CDR1 and CDR2 from the germline V gene are MDHEN and SYDVKM. V was trimmed by 3 bases and J by 3 bases, leaving 5 bases between them. This CDR3 contains 13 residues.

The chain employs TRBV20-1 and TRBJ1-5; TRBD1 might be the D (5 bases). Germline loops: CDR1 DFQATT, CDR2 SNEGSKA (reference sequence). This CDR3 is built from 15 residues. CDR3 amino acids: CSKATGRGVEQPQHF. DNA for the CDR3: TGCAGCAAAGCTACCGGAAGGGGAGTGGAGCAGCCCCAGCATTTT.

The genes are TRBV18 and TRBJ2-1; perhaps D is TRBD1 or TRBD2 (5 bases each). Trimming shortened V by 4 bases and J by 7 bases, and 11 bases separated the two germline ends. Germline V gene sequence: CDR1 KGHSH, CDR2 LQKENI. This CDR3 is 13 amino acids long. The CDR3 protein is CASSLGALNEQFF. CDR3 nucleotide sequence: TGTGCCAGCTCACTCGGGGCACTGAATGAGCAGTTCTTC.

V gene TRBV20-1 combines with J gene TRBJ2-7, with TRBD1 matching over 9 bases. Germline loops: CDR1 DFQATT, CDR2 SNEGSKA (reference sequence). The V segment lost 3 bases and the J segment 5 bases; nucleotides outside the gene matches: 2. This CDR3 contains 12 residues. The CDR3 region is CSARGTGNEQYV. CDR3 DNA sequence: TGCAGTGCTAGGGGGACAGGGAACGAGCAGTACGTC.

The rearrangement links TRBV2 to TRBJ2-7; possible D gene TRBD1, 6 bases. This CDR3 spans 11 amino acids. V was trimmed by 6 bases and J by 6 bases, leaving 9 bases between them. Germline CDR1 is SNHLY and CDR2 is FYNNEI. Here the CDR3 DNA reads TGTGCCAGCAGGGGGGCTGGCGAGCAGTACGTC. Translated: CASRGAGEQYV.

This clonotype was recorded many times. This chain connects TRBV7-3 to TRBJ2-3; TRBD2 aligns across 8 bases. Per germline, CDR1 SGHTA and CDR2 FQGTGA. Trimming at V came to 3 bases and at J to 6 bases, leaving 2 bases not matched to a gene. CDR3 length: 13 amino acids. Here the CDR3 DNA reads TGTGCCAGCAGCTTCGGGGGGGCGGATACGCAGTATTTT. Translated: CASSFGGADTQYF.

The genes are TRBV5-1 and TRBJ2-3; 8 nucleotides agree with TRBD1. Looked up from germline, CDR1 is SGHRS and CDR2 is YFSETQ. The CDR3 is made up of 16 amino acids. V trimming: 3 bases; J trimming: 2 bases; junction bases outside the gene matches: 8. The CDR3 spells CASSSRQGRNTDTQYF. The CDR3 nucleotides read TGCGCCAGCAGCTCTCGACAGGGGAGGAACACAGATACGCAGTATTTT.

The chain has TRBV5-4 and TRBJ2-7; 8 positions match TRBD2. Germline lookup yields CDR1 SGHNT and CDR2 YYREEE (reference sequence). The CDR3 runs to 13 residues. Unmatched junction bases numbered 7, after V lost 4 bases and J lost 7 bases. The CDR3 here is CASSPGVAGEQYV. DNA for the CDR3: TGTGCCAGCAGCCCCGGGGTAGCGGGAGAGCAGTACGTC.

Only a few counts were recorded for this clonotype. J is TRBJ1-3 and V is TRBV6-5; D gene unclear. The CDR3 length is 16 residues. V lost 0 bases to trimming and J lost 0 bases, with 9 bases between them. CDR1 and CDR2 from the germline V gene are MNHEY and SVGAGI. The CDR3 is CASSYSSVPSGNTIYF. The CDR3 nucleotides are TGTGCCAGCAGTTACTCGTCCGTACCCTCTGGAAACACCATATATTTT.

The CDR3 is CATSDGGQLETQYF. CDR3 bases: TGTGCCACCAGTGACGGTGGACAGTTGGAGACCCAGTACTTC. The chain has TRBV24-1 and TRBJ2-5; D is perhaps TRBD1 (6 bases). Trimming cost V 4 bases and J 5 bases, with 13 bases left between them. In germline, CDR1 is KGHDR, CDR2 SFDVKD. This CDR3 spans 14 amino acids.

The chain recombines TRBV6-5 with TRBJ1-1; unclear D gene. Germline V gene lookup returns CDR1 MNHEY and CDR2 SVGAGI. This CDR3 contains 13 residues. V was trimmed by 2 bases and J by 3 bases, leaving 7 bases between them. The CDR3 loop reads CASSYHGDTEAFF. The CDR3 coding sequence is TGTGCCAGCAGTTACCACGGAGACACTGAAGCTTTCTTT.

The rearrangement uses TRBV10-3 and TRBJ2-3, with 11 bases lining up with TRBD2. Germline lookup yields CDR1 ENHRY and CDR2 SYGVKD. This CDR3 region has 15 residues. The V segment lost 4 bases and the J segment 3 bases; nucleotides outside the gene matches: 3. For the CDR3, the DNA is TGTGCCATCAGTGCTTCTAGCGGGGGGACAGATACGCAGTATTTT. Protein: CAISASSGGTDTQYF.

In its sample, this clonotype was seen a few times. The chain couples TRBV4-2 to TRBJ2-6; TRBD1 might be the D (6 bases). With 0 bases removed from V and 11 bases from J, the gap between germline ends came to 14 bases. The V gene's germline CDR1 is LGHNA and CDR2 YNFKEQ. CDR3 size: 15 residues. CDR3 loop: CASSQEDMDSDVLTF. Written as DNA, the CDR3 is TGTGCCAGCAGCCAAGAAGACATGGACAGCGACGTCCTGACTTTC.

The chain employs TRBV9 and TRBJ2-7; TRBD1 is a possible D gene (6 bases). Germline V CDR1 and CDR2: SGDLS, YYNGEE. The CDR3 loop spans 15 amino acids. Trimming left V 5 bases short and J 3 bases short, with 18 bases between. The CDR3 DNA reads TGTGCCAGCAGTCCAGGGGTATTGCTTGACTACGAGCAGTACTTC. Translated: CASSPGVLLDYEQYF.

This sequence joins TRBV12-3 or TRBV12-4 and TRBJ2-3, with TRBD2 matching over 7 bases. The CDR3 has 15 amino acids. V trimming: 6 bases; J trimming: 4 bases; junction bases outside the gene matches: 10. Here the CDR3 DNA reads TGTGCCAGCAGCCCGTCTAGCGGCGGGGCAGATACGCAGTATTTT. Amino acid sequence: CASSPSSGGADTQYF.